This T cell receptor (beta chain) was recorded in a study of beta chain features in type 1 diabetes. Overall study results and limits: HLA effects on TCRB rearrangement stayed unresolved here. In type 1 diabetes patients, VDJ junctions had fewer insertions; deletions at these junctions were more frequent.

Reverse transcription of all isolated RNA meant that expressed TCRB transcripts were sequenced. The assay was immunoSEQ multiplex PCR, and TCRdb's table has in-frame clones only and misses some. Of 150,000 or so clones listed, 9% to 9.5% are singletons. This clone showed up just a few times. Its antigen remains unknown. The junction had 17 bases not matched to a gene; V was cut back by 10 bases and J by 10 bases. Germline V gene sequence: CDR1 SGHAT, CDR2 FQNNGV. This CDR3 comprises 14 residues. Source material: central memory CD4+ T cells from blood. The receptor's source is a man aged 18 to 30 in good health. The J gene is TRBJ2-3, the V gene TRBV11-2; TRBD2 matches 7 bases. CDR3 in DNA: TGTGCCACGGGGGGAGACGAGTCGAGCCTGGCGCAGTATTTT. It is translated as CATGGDESSLAQYF.